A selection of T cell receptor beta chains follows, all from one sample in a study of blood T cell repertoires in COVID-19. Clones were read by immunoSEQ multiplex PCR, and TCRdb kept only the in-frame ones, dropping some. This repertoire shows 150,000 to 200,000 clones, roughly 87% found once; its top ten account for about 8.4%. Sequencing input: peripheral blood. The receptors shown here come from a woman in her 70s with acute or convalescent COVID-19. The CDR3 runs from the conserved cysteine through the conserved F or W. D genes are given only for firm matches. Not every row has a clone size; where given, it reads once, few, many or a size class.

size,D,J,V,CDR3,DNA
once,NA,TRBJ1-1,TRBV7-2,CASTRQADTEAFF,TGTGCCAGCACCCGACAAGCAGACACTGAAGCTTTCTTT
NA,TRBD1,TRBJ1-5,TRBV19,CASSIGTGGNQPQHF,TGTGCCAGTAGTATTGGGACAGGGGGTAATCAGCCCCAGCATTTT
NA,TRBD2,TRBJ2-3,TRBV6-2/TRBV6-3,CASSTTSGREDTQYF,TGTGCCAGCAGCACGACTAGCGGGAGGGAGGATACGCAGTATTTT
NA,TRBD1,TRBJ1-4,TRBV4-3,CASSQDRGPELFF,TGCGCCAGCAGCCAAGACAGGGGGCCAGAACTGTTTTTT
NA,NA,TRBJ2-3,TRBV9,CASSVSRITDTQYF,TGTGCCAGCAGCGTAAGCCGAATCACAGATACGCAGTATTTT
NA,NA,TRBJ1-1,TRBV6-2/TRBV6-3,CASSSSVSGRHGSEAFF,TGTGCCAGCAGTTCTTCAGTATCAGGGCGACATGGGTCTGAAGCTTTCTTT
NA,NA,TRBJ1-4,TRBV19,CASSMWGEGEKLFF,TGTGCCAGTAGTATGTGGGGGGAAGGTGAAAAACTGTTTTTT
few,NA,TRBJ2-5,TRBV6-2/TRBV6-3,CASSPSPETQYF,TGTGCCAGCAGTCCCAGTCCGGAGACCCAGTACTTC
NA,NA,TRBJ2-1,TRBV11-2,CASSLVGGAHNEQFF,TGTGCCAGCAGCTTAGTTGGGGGCGCTCACAATGAGCAGTTCTTC
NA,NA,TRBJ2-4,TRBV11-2,CASSLLQGAKNIQYF,TGTGCCAGCAGCTTATTGCAGGGGGCCAAAAACATTCAGTACTTC
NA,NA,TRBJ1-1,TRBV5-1,CASSLVVGAEAFF,TGCGCCAGCAGCTTAGTAGTCGGTGCTGAAGCTTTCTTT
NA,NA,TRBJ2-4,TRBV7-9,CASSMAGQKENIQYF,TGTGCCAGCAGCATGGCTGGACAGAAGGAAAACATTCAGTACTTC
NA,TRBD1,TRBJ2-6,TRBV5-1,CASSGMGQLGANVLTF,TGCGCCAGCAGCGGGATGGGACAGCTAGGGGCCAACGTCCTGACTTTC
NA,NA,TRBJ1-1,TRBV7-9,CASSLVPGSNTEAFF,TGTGCCAGCAGCTTAGTCCCCGGGAGTAACACTGAAGCTTTCTTT
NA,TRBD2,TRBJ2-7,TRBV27,CASSLYPSGGTYEQYF,TGTGCCAGCAGTTTATATCCTAGCGGGGGAACCTACGAGCAGTACTTC
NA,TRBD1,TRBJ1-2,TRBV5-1,CASSLGTGGFGYTF,TGCGCCAGCAGCTTAGGGACAGGTGGCTTTGGCTACACCTTC
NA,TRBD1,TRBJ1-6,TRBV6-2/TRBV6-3,CASSATGGTSPLHF,TGTGCCAGCAGTGCGACAGGGGGCACTTCACCCCTCCACTTT
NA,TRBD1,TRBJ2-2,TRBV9,CASSVGGQIRVTGELFF,TGTGCCAGCAGCGTAGGGGGACAGATTCGTGTCACCGGGGAGCTGTTTTTT
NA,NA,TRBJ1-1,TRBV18,CASSPRRITSGGLGTEAFF,TGTGCCAGCTCACCACGAAGGATTACTTCGGGAGGATTAGGGACTGAAGCTTTCTTT
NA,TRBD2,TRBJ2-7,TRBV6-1,CASSEPSGGTRGEQYF,TGTGCCAGCAGTGAACCTAGCGGGGGGACCCGGGGCGAGCAGTACTTC
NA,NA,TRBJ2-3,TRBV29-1,CSGLSADTQYF,TGCAGCGGTCTTAGTGCAGATACGCAGTATTTT
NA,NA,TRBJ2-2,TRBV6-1,CASSEIRGSGELFF,TGTGCCAGCAGTGAAATAAGGGGGAGCGGGGAGCTGTTTTTT
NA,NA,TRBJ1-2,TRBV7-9,CASSLPQYGYTF,TGTGCCAGCAGCTTACCACAGTATGGCTACACCTTC
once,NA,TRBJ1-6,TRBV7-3,CASSSGLYNSPLHF,TGTGCCAGCAGCTCGGGACTGTATAATTCACCCCTCCACTTT
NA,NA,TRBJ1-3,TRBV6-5,CASSYKYSSGNTIYF,TGTGCCAGCAGTTATAAGTACAGCTCTGGAAACACCATATATTTT
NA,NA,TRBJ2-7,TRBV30,CAYVQGPHEQYF,TGTGCCTACGTGCAGGGCCCGCACGAGCAGTACTTC
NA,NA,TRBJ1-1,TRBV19,CASSMRDTEAFF,TGTGCCAGTAGTATGAGGGACACTGAAGCTTTCTTT
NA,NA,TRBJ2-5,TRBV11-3,CASSFPGETQYF,TGTGCCAGCAGCTTCCCGGGAGAGACCCAGTACTTC
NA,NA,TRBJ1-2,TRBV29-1,CSDRTANYGYTF,TGCAGCGACCGGACAGCTAACTATGGCTACACCTTC
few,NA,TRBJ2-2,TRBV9,CASSVALGLNTGELFF,TGTGCCAGCAGCGTAGCTCTGGGACTGAACACCGGGGAGCTGTTTTTT